The next 10 T cell receptor beta chains were all read from a single sample in a study of Ad26.COV2.S vaccination and SARS-CoV-2 variants. Libraries were prepared by immunoSEQ multiplex PCR; TCRdb keeps only in-frame clonotypes and omits some of them. Altogether 400,000 to 450,000 clones are present, about nine tenths being singletons, with the ten largest covering about 1.7%. Noted treatment: 15 to 20 received Ad26.COV2.S at low or high dose, single or two shots; roughly five received placebo; per-sample allocation not given. Samples came from day 63 after the first vaccine or placebo injection. Specimen: peripheral blood, collected in a trial of Ad26.COV2.S vaccine versus placebo. The origin of the receptors is a person aged 18-65 years who received the Ad26.COV2.S COVID-19 vaccine or a placebo.

The genes are TRBV5-4 and TRBJ2-3; the D gene could be TRBD1 or TRBD2 (6 bases each). V lost 5 bases to trimming and J lost 6 bases, with 22 bases between them. The CDR3 consists of 16 residues. The germline V gene has CDR1 SGHNT and CDR2 YYREEE (reference sequence). CDR3 DNA sequence: TGTGCCAGCAGGCCGGGGGCCCCTCGGTCGGCGGATACGCAGTATTTT. Translation gives CASRPGAPRSADTQYF.

This sequence joins TRBV9 and TRBJ2-6, with a weak D call TRBD1 (5 bases). Germline CDR1 SGDLS, CDR2 YYNGEE. V dropped 0 bases and J dropped 1 base, with 14 bases sitting between them. This CDR3 region has 18 residues. CDR3 sequence: CASSVDRQGGSGANVLTF. CDR3 in DNA: TGTGCCAGCAGCGTAGATCGGCAGGGTGGGTCTGGGGCCAACGTCCTGACTTTC.

The chain carries TRBV7-9 and TRBJ2-2; 9 nucleotides align to TRBD1. From germline, CDR1 is SEHNR and CDR2 FQNEAQ (reference sequence). The CDR3 is made up of 17 amino acids. V gave up 3 bases and J gave up 5 bases; unmatched junction bases: 10. The chain's CDR3 is CASSFPPGQGRTGELFF. CDR3 coding DNA: TGTGCCAGCAGCTTCCCTCCAGGACAGGGGCGAACCGGGGAGCTGTTTTTT. The entire variable domain, with the rest obtained from reference TRBV7-9 and TRBJ2-2, is as follows: DTGVSQNPRHKITKRGQNVTFRCDPISEHNRLYWYRQTLGQGPEFLTYFQNEAQLEKSRLLSDRFSAERPKGSFSTLEIQRTEQGDSAMYLCASSFPPGQGRTGELFFGEGSRLTVL.

The chain joins TRBV18 to TRBJ1-1; 9 bases are a match to TRBD1. This CDR3 spans 16 amino acids. Unmatched junction bases numbered 7, after V lost 3 bases and J lost 2 bases. Germline V lookup: CDR1 KGHSH, CDR2 LQKENI. In DNA form, the CDR3 reads TGTGCCAGCTCACCTTCGACAGGGGGGCGAAACACTGAAGCTTTCTTT. Protein product: CASSPSTGGRNTEAFF.

This chain connects TRBV19 to TRBJ1-6, with TRBD1 matching over 9 bases. Germline values: CDR1 LNHDA, CDR2 SQIVND (reference sequence). V lost 5 bases and J lost 7; bases outside the gene matches: 3. The CDR3 is 14 residues long. The CDR3 sequence: CASSAGTGNSPLHF. The CDR3 coding sequence is TGTGCCAGTAGTGCCGGGACAGGGAATTCACCCCTCCACTTT.

The CDR3 protein is CASSLLSLTSTDTQYF. The CDR3 region has the DNA TGTGCCAGCAGCTTACTGAGTCTTACTAGCACAGATACGCAGTATTTT. The V and J genes are TRBV7-9 and TRBJ2-3; no clear D gene. From germline, CDR1 is SEHNR and CDR2 FQNEAQ (reference sequence). Between the trimmed V and J ends, which lost 2 bases and 0 bases, there was a span of 12 bases. There are 16 residues in the CDR3.

This rearrangement joins TRBV24-1 to TRBJ2-7; 7 bases map to TRBD1. The germline gives CDR1 KGHDR, CDR2 SFDVKD. CDR3 length: 14 residues. V was pared by 5 bases and J by 2 bases, with 5 bases of the junction left unmatched. CDR3 DNA: TGTGCCACCAGTGCCGGGACAGTCCCCTACGAGCAGTACTTC. Amino acid sequence: CATSAGTVPYEQYF.

This clone has a single count. The chain employs TRBV4-1 and TRBJ1-4; D uncertain. Germline V CDR1 and CDR2: MGHRA, YSYEKL. The CDR3 covers 15 residues. Between the trimmed V and J ends, which lost 1 base and 8 bases, there was a span of 14 bases. CDR3 region: CASSQVTAASEKLFF. Written as DNA, the CDR3 is TGCGCCAGCAGCCAAGTGACCGCCGCCAGCGAAAAACTGTTTTTT.

The rearrangement links TRBV4-3 to TRBJ2-2; D may be TRBD2 (6 bases). The CDR3 is made up of 15 amino acids. The germline V gene encodes CDR1 LGHNA and CDR2 YSLEER. The germline V and J ends were trimmed by 0 bases and 8 bases, with 13 bases remaining between them. CDR3 bases: TGCGCCAGCAGCCAAGATCCGGGACTCCCAGGGGAGCTGTTTTTT. Its translation: CASSQDPGLPGELFF.

The rearrangement links TRBV5-1 to TRBJ2-2; D call uncertain. Germline lookup yields CDR1 SGHRS and CDR2 YFSETQ. The CDR3 contains 14 residues. Deletions cut 1 base from V and 3 bases from J, with 7 bases between. CDR3 sequence reads: CASSLIGYTGELFF. In DNA, the CDR3 is TGCGCCAGCAGCTTGATCGGATACACCGGGGAGCTGTTTTTT.